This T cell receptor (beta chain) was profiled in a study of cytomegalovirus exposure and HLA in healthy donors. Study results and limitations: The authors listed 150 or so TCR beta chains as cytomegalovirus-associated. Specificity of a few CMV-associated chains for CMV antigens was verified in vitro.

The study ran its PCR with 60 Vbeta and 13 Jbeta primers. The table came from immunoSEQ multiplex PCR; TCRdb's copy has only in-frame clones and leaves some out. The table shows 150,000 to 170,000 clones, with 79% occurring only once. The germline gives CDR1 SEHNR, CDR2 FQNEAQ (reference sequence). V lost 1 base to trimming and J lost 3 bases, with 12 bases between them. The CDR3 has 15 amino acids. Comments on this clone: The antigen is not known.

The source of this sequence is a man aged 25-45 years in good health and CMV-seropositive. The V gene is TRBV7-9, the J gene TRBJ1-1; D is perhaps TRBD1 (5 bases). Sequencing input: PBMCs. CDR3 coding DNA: TGTGCCAGCAGCTTAGAAGGGGTGTTGCACACTGAAGCTTTCTTT. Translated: CASSLEGVLHTEAFF.